The next 18 T cell receptor beta chains were all read from a single sample in a study of T cells in Graves' hyperthyroidism and ophthalmopathy. The CDR3 regions of TCR beta were amplified from RNA transcripts. The HTBI primer set was used in a first-round RT-PCR of the TCR CDR3. From the multiplex PCR reads, TCRdb called clonotypes with MiXCR, one entry per CDR3 protein. The data show about 600,000 distinct CDR3 sequences, approximately 15% seen once. The material sequenced was blood. These receptors all stem from a woman in her late teens or twenties with Graves' ophthalmopathy.

Ten or more counts support this clonotype. The rearrangement uses TRBV3-1 and TRBJ2-7; TRBD1 might be the D (5 bases). Germline V lookup: CDR1 LGHDT, CDR2 YNNKEL (reference sequence). Trimming cost V 0 bases and J 6 bases, with 15 bases left between them. CDR3 size: 15 residues. CDR3 nucleotides: TGTGCCAGCAGCCAAGACTTTAGAGCTAGGGGCGAGCAGTACTTC. This sequence encodes CASSQDFRARGEQYF.

This clonotype was observed at least ten times. This rearrangement joins TRBV28 to TRBJ2-2, with D possibly TRBD1 on 6 matching bases. Trimming removed 7 bases at V and 6 bases at J, with 18 bases between. From germline, CDR1 is MDHEN and CDR2 SYDVKM. The CDR3 runs 15 residues. The CDR3 loop reads CASTLGTTASGELFF. The CDR3 nucleotides are TGTGCCAGCACCCTAGGGACAACCGCGTCCGGGGAGCTGTTTTTT.

This clonotype occurred many times. The chain combines TRBV3-1 with TRBJ2-3; 9 bases are shared with TRBD2. Germline assignment: CDR1 LGHDT and CDR2 YNNKEL (reference sequence). CDR3 size: 18 residues. V shed 0 bases and J 1 base; nucleotides not matched to a gene: 8. The CDR3 loop is CASSQEGIAGVGTDTQYF. CDR3 nucleotide sequence: TGTGCCAGCAGCCAAGAGGGAATAGCGGGGGTGGGCACAGATACGCAGTATTTT.

The V and J genes are TRBV4-2 and TRBJ1-5; D unresolved. The CDR3 contains 16 residues. Looked up from germline, CDR1 is LGHNA and CDR2 is YNFKEQ. V was trimmed by 0 bases and J by 6 bases, leaving 15 bases between them. The CDR3 DNA reads TGTGCCAGCAGCCAAGATGTAGGTAGCCCCGTTCAGCCCCAGCATTTT. Translated, it gives CASSQDVGSPVQPQHF.

This clonotype has only a few counts. For the CDR3, the DNA is TGTGCCAGCAGTTTAGACGGACACTACGAGCAGTACTTC. Translating gives CASSLDGHYEQYF. V is TRBV6-1 and J is TRBJ2-7; perhaps TRBD1 as D (5 bases). With 5 bases removed from V and 3 bases from J, the gap between germline ends came to 11 bases. The germline gives CDR1 MNHNS, CDR2 SASEGT. The CDR3 covers 13 residues.

There are a few counts of this clonotype. The J gene is TRBJ1-1, the V gene TRBV6-2 or TRBV6-3; TRBD1 matches 7 bases. Trimming at V came to 9 bases and at J to 3 bases, leaving 7 bases not matched to a gene. CDR3 length equals 13 residues. CDR1 is MNHEY and CDR2 is SVGEGT in the germline V gene. CDR3 residues: CASYRGRDTEAFF. The CDR3 DNA reads TGTGCCAGTTACAGGGGAAGGGACACTGAAGCTTTCTTT.

In its sample, this clonotype was seen a few times. The chain joins TRBV3-1 to TRBJ2-1, with TRBD2 identical over 12 bases. V shed 3 bases and J 8 bases; nucleotides not matched to a gene: 17. The CDR3 sequence is 19 residues long. Germline V gene data show CDR1 as LGHDT and CDR2 as YNNKEL (reference sequence). CDR3 sequence: CASSQDSGLAGYKQDEQFF. CDR3 DNA: TGTGCCAGCAGCCAGGACTCCGGACTAGCGGGATACAAGCAGGATGAGCAGTTCTTC.

This clonotype was seen ten or more times. The chain combines TRBV30 with TRBJ2-1; TRBD2 agrees at 9 bases. The CDR3 runs 15 residues. The germline V gene encodes CDR1 GTSNPN and CDR2 SVGIG (reference sequence). V was pared by 2 bases and J by 5 bases, with 7 bases of the junction left unmatched. The CDR3 DNA reads TGTGCCTGGAGTTGGGGACTAGCAGCAAACAATGAGCAGTTCTTC. Translated, it gives CAWSWGLAANNEQFF.

There are a few counts of this clonotype. The chain links TRBV20-1 to TRBJ2-4; the D is unclear. The CDR3 length is 11 residues. Germline CDR1 DFQATT, CDR2 SNEGSKA (reference sequence). The ends were cut back, 6 bases at V and 8 bases at J, with 11 bases in the middle. DNA of the CDR3: TGCAGTGCAAGGGTTGTGGACATTCAGTACTTC. This translates into CSARVVDIQYF.

This rearrangement joins TRBV5-1 to TRBJ2-7, with 8 bases matching TRBD1. With 0 bases clipped from V and 6 bases from J, the junction kept 11 bases outside the gene matches. CDR1 and CDR2 (germline): SGHRS, YFSETQ. This CDR3 has 16 amino acids. CDR3 residues: CASSLGDAGGGGEQYF. In DNA form, the CDR3 reads TGCGCCAGCAGCTTGGGGGATGCAGGGGGCGGTGGCGAGCAGTACTTC.

This clonotype was recorded at least ten times. This chain links TRBV28 with TRBJ2-3; weak D call: TRBD1 (6 bases). Trimming removed 5 bases from V and 0 bases from J, with 18 bases in between. The CDR3 totals 17 residues. The germline V gene encodes CDR1 MDHEN and CDR2 SYDVKM. The CDR3 sequence is CASSVPQGRASTDTQYF. The CDR3 region has the DNA TGTGCCAGCAGTGTCCCCCAGGGGAGAGCTAGCACAGATACGCAGTATTTT. Filled out from reference TRBV28 and TRBJ2-3, the complete variable domain reads DVKVTQSSRYLVKRTGEKVFLECVQDMDHENMFWYRQDPGLGLRLIYFSYDVKMKEKGDIPEGYSVSREKKERFSLILESASTNQTSMYLCASSVPQGRASTDTQYFGPGTRLTVL.

This clonotype was observed many times. The chain employs TRBV5-8 and TRBJ1-2; D is unresolved. The CDR3 is 14 residues long. Deletions cut 4 bases from V and 1 base from J, with 11 bases between. Germline V gene sequence: CDR1 SGHTS, CDR2 YDEGEE. In DNA form, the CDR3 reads TGTGCCAGCAGCCCCCGACGGAGTAACTATGGCTACACCTTC. This gives the protein CASSPRRSNYGYTF.

The chain uses TRBV20-1 and TRBJ2-7; a weak D match, TRBD2 (5 bases). CDR3 length: 13 residues. V dropped 5 bases and J dropped 5 bases, with 16 bases sitting between them. Germline CDR1 reads DFQATT; CDR2 reads SNEGSKA (reference sequence). DNA for the CDR3: TGCAGTGCTCATGAGGGCCCATGGAACGAGCAGTACTTC. It encodes CSAHEGPWNEQYF.

This clonotype was seen at least ten times. This chain connects TRBV3-1 to TRBJ2-1; TRBD2 might be the D (6 bases). The V end was cut by 5 bases, the J end by 0 bases, with 14 bases between. The CDR3 is made up of 16 amino acids. CDR1 and CDR2 (germline): LGHDT, YNNKEL (reference sequence). The CDR3 loop is CASSTRSGFSYNEQFF. As DNA, the CDR3 is TGTGCCAGCAGCACTCGAAGCGGGTTCTCCTACAATGAGCAGTTCTTC.

The chain recombines TRBV10-3 with TRBJ2-3; the D is unclear. The CDR3 has 13 amino acids. Deletions cut 2 bases from V and 8 bases from J, with 11 bases between. Germline assignment: CDR1 ENHRY and CDR2 SYGVKD. CDR3 sequence: CAISETDGFTQYF. The DNA for the CDR3 is TGTGCCATCAGTGAGACGGACGGCTTTACGCAGTATTTT.

This rearrangement joins TRBV5-1 to TRBJ2-5, with TRBD1 matching over 8 bases. V gave up 3 bases and J gave up 3 bases; unmatched junction bases: 4. The CDR3 totals 14 residues. Germline V gene lookup returns CDR1 SGHRS and CDR2 YFSETQ. The chain's CDR3 is CASSYGTGKETQYF. The CDR3 bases are TGCGCCAGCAGCTATGGGACAGGAAAAGAGACCCAGTACTTC.

This clonotype was counted between two and nine times. The V gene is TRBV5-4, the J gene TRBJ2-1; TRBD1 might be the D (5 bases). This CDR3 has 11 amino acids. CDR1 and CDR2 (germline): SGHNT, YYREEE (reference sequence). Between the trimmed V and J ends, which lost 3 bases and 10 bases, there was a span of 8 bases. CDR3 DNA: TGTGCCAGCAGCTGGGGCCCCGAGCAGTTCTTC. Translation gives CASSWGPEQFF.

This clonotype was detected many times. The chain links TRBV7-2 to TRBJ2-1; D gene unclear. V was clipped by 2 bases and J by 0 bases, with 8 bases between them. Germline loops: CDR1 SGHTA, CDR2 FQGNSA. The CDR3 has 15 amino acids. CDR3 protein: CASSLTHSSYNEQFF. The CDR3 nucleotides are TGTGCCAGCAGCTTAACCCACAGCTCCTACAATGAGCAGTTCTTC.